This entry is about one T cell receptor (beta chain). The V and J ends lost 1 base and 9 bases respectively, with 9 bases between them. This CDR3 has 12 residues. CDR1 is SEHNR, CDR2 FQNEAQ, per germline (reference sequence). This entry belongs to a study of neoadjuvant anti-PD-1 for oral cavity cancer. At the level of the study: Non-progressing patients received a fourth nivolumab dose near day 43, then surgery on days 50-56.

Data came from immunoSEQ multiplex PCR; TCRdb stores just in-frame clones and leaves some out. The table lists approximately 7,000 clones, about two thirds of them singletons. The sequencing used PBMCs, collected before nivolumab (anti-PD-1) treatment. The genes are TRBV7-9 and TRBJ1-2; the D is unclear. The clonotype comes from a person aged 40 to 85 with oral cavity squamous cell carcinoma. The CDR3 DNA reads as TGTGCCAGCAGCTTAGAGTTGCGGAGCTACACCTTC. Amino acids: CASSLELRSYTF.